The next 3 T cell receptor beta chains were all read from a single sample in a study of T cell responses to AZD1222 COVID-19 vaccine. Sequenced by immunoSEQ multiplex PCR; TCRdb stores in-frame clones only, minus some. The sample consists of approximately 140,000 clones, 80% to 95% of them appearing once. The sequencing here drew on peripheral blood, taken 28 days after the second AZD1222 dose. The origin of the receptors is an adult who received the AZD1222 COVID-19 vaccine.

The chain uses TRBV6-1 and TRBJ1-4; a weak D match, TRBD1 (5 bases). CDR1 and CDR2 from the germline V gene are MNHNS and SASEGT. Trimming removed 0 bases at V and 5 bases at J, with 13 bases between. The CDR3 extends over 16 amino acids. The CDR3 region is CASSEAGEGENEKLFF. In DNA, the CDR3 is TGTGCCAGCAGTGAAGCGGGGGAGGGTGAGAATGAAAAACTGTTTTTT.

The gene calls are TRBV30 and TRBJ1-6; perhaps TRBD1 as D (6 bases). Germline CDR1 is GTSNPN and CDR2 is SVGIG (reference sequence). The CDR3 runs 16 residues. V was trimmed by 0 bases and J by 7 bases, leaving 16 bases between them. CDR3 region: CAWSVRGGKKNSPLHF. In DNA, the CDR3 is TGTGCCTGGAGTGTACGTGGGGGCAAAAAAAATTCACCCCTCCACTTT. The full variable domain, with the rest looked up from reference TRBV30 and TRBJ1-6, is SQTIHQWPATLVQPVGSPLSLECTVEGTSNPNLYWYRQAAGRGLQLLFYSVGIGQISSEVPQNLSASRPQDRQFILSSKKLLLSDSGFYLCAWSVRGGKKNSPLHFGNGTRLTVT.

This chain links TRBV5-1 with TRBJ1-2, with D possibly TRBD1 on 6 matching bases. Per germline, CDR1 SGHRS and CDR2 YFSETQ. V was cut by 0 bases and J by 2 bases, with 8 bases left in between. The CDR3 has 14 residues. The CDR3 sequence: CASSLDRVNYGYTF. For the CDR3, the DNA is TGCGCCAGCAGCTTGGACAGGGTCAACTATGGCTACACCTTC.